This record covers a single T cell receptor (beta chain). The antigen it binds to is not known. The record has no base qualities; no much larger clone is one base away. From cysteine to phenylalanine, the CDR3 is 14 amino acids long. Solely the CDR3 DNA is kept, with 42 bases framed from the first base. V loses 0 bases of germline sequence and J loses 3 bases, and the interval between the two ends is 8 bases. The germline V gene specifies LGHNA as CDR1 and YSLEER as CDR2. This entry is derived from a study of CD8+ T cells in alopecia areata (dated by TCRdb to the late 2010s). About the full investigation: Treated patients were enrolled in an open-label pilot trial of oral tofacitinib, 5 to 10 mg twice daily, for moderate-to-severe alopecia areata. RNA came from the PAXgene miRNA kit for fixed scalp, the miRNeasy kit for PBMCs, and the RNeasy kit for mouse skin. Clonality in the scalp was compared among normal scalp (n=4), patchy alopecia areata scalp (n=8), and alopecia totalis/universalis scalp (n=8). The SALT score, which quantifies the percentage of affected scalp surface area, was used to measure disease severity in treated patients. Tofacitinib-treated patients had biopsies at baseline and at 4 and 24 weeks of treatment, with a later scalp biopsy in several patients. TCRbeta CDR3 regions were amplified by immunoSEQ multiplex PCR with 35 Vbeta forward and 13 Jbeta reverse primers. In both human patients and the C3H/HeJ mouse model, the study applied high-throughput TCRbeta sequencing to look at T cell clonal expansion in alopecia areata. Patients received tofacitinib for 6 to 18 months and were then followed off drug for 6 months to check for delayed response and recurrence. On the human side, TCRbeta sequencing was run on scalp tissue and on sorted CD4+ and CD8+ peripheral blood T cells from healthy controls and from alopecia areata patients with either patchy or totalis/universalis disease. Study-wide conclusions, independent of this receptor: Unlike mouse skin, which is dominated by gammadelta T cells, normal human skin has resident alphabeta T cells that are also sequenced, and this complicates analysis of the scalp TCR repertoire. Because the treated cohort was small and had just a single nonresponder, larger studies are needed to establish links between baseline CD8+ expansion and response. Higher clonality and more expanded CD8+ clones were observed in lesional scalp than in normal scalp, particularly in alopecia totalis/universalis, a finding suggestive of antigenic drive. Scalp clonality and the number of expanded CD8+ clones among the top 100 scalp clones were significantly decreased by tofacitinib. Shared TCR sequences between patients were less evident than in mice, which may be partly attributable to HLA diversity in the patient population. Many expanded lesional clones were found to persist in scalp and blood during tofacitinib treatment, and relapse after treatment cessation may be partly explained by this persistence.

The protocol used for the library was the immunoSEQ multiplex PCR assay. RNA was extracted from all samples and reverse transcribed into cDNA as template for TCR sequencing. First-strand cDNA was synthesized using SuperScript III with a 2:1 mix of oligo-dT and random hexamers. A synthetic immune receptor repertoire was used to measure amplification bias, and any remaining bias was corrected computationally. The published analysis was carried out like this. Raw reads were preprocessed to remove errors, and CDR3 was defined by IMGT conventions from the conserved cysteine to phenylalanine. Clonality was computed as 1 minus the Shannon entropy, with the entropy normalized by log2 of the number of productive unique TCRs. Whether scalp clones were CD4 or CD8 was inferred by matching scalp TCRbeta sequences against CD4 and CD8 repertoires sorted from blood. Not all clones reach the TCRdb copy of this immuneACCESS table, which keeps in-frame sequences only. Checked studies attribute under half of the gap to unresolved V genes and leave the rest unexplained. The DNA gave D and trimming, while V, J and clone size come from that table. The sample table shows 210,000 or so clones, and 66% are seen once. The ten most abundant clones make up around 1.2% of the sample.

The sample's treatment or condition, from its label and the paper: oral pan-JAK inhibitor, 5-10 mg twice daily. Lesional scalp punch biopsies and peripheral blood were obtained from alopecia areata patients. PBMCs were isolated by density centrifugation and stained for CD3, CD4 and CD8, after which CD4+ and CD8+ T cells were sorted on a FACSAria. The TCR originated in a human donor with alopecia areata. Sequencing used CD4+ T cells sorted from blood, obtained around week 46, from a patient treated with tofacitinib. Recombination connected TRBV4-3 to TRBJ1-2; no D gene can be assigned with confidence. The nucleotide sequence is given as TGCGCCAGCAGCCAAGAGTTCCGCGACTATGGCTACACCTTC. It specifies CASSQEFRDYGYTF.